The following is a TCR beta chain sequence with its context. The data belong to a study of blood T cell repertoires in COVID-19. Germline values: CDR1 MDHEN, CDR2 SYDVKM. This CDR3 is built from 15 residues. With 7 bases removed from V and 0 bases from J, the gap between germline ends came to 15 bases. Per the authors' pipeline: Reference gene primer amplification gave estimated nucleated cell counts. Profiled with immunoSEQ multiplex PCR; TCRdb holds only in-frame clones, not every one. The V and J calls and the clone size are those of that table, but D and trimming were determined from the DNA. The sample holds approximately 290,000 clones; roughly 90% are singletons and the top ten take over 8.5%.

The gene calls are TRBV28 and TRBJ2-5; D gene ambiguous. The sample consisted of peripheral blood. The clonotype was recovered from a woman aged 25 to 39 with COVID-19, enrolled during active disease. The CDR3 DNA reads as TGTGCCAGCACCCCGGATCCTCGGGACCAAGAGACCCAGTACTTC. As protein: CASTPDPRDQETQYF.